This T cell receptor (beta chain) appears in the sequencing data of a study of PD-L1 blockade in urothelial cancer (dated by TCRdb to 2017 to 2019). For the wider study: All patients started therapy in about 2014 and received atezolizumab 1,200 mg intravenously every 3 weeks. Pretreatment blood TCR-seq was available for 27 to 30 patients, at least one posttreatment blood collection was obtained for some 24 patients, and tumor TCR-seq was available for some 24 patients. In the same patients, whole exome sequencing and RNA sequencing of pretreatment tumors were performed in addition to TCR sequencing. Blood samples were analyzed at 3 weeks after treatment start (second dose) and at 6 weeks after treatment start. Twenty-five of 29 patients were males with bladder-origin urothelial cancer, and about 65% of the roughly 30 reported a prior smoking history. Patients had an ECOG performance status of 0 or 1 and had received between 0 and 3 prior chemotherapy regimens. Pretreatment tumor samples, along with matched peripheral blood serially collected before and after atezolizumab treatment, were subjected to TCR sequencing. Blood samples yielded a median of roughly 140,000 T cells and roughly 83,000 unique TCRs, with median clonality roughly 0.084. Somatic, immune and clinical correlates of response to PD-L1 blockade with atezolizumab in urothelial cancer were the focus of an exploratory multi-omic analysis. Nine patients achieved durable clinical benefit and approximately 20 did not. Durable clinical benefit was defined as a progression-free survival longer than 6 months, and TCR features were additionally tested against progression-free survival and overall survival. What the research found in general, with its limitations: A pretreatment peripheral blood TCR clonality below the median was linked to improved progression-free and overall survival. Among patients with durable benefit, tumor-associated TCR clones showed greater expansion in peripheral blood 3 weeks after treatment started (n ≈ 21, p = 0.022). Because of the small sample size (n ≈ 28) and the many exploratory analyses performed, the results are intended to be regarded as hypothesis-generating.

Ends trimmed: V by 2 bases, J by 0 bases; bases unmatched to a gene: 5. From the cysteine up to the phenylalanine, the CDR3 has a length of 17 residues. The retained sequence is limited to the CDR3, 51 bases, with the frame set at the first base. The germline V gene encodes CDR1 MDHEN and CDR2 SYDVKM. Synthetic TCR analog templates were spiked into each PCR to estimate absolute template abundance from read counts. Using the immunoSEQ assay, TCRbeta CDR3 regions were amplified from genomic DNA with bias-controlled V and J gene primers. Rearranged TCRbeta segments were sequenced at approximately 20X coverage. Turning to the authors' computational methods: Sequencing errors were corrected by clustering and CDR3s were annotated against IMGT to assign V, D and J genes. Out-of-frame and stop-codon sequences were excluded, and only productive TCRbeta rearrangements were used in downstream analyses. Clonality was calculated as one minus the Shannon entropy normalized by the log of the number of unique productive sequences. Clones differing between time points or between blood and tumor were identified using Fisher's exact test with Benjamini-Hochberg correction, with an adjusted p below 0.01 applied as the threshold. In its TCRdb copy, this immuneACCESS table keeps in-frame sequences only and misses some clones. Where compared with another copy, unresolved V genes explain less than half of these, and the others have no known cause. D and trimming were read from the DNA, whereas the V and J calls and clone size are those reported in that table. For this sample the table gives some 46,000 clones, of which over 75% were detected only once. About 17% of the sample is in the top ten clones.

According to the study, the label for this sample's time point signals: pretreatment peripheral blood. A total of approximately 27 patients with locally advanced or metastatic urothelial carcinoma, treated at Memorial Sloan Kettering on a trial protocol, made up the cohort. Peripheral blood mononuclear cells were collected pretreatment and during treatment, with between 1 and 8 total time points per patient. The Qiagen DNeasy Blood extraction kit was used to purify genomic DNA from total PBMCs and tumor samples. PBMCs were collected pretreatment and during treatment, and were isolated and stored as previously described. As regards this clone: Which antigen it targets is not known. One base away there is no much larger clone; base qualities are not given.

The sequence is built from TRBV28 and TRBJ1-3, and TRBD1 matches 9 of the central bases. This sequence was found in a man in his 60s with urothelial cancer. Material: PBMCs, obtained around atezolizumab (anti-PD-L1) treatment. The sequenced DNA: TGTGCCAGCAGTTTAAGACAGGGGGGACTCTCTGGAAACACCATATATTTT. It encodes CASSLRQGGLSGNTIYF.